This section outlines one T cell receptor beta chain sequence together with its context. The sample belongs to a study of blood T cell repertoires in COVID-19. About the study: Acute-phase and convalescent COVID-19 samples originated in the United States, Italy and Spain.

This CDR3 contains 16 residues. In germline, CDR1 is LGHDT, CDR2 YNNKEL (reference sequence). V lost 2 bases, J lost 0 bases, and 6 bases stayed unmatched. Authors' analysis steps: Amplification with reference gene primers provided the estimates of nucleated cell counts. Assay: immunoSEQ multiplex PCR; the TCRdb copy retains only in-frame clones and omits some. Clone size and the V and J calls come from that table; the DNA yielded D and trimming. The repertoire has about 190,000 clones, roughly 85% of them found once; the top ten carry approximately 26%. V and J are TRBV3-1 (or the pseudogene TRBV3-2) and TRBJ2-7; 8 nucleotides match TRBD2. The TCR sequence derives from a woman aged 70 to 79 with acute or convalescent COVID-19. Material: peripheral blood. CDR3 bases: TGTGCCAGCAGCCAACGAACTAGCGGCGACTCCTACGAGCAGTACTTC. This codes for CASSQRTSGDSYEQYF.